A single sample is the source of the 13 T cell receptor beta chains below, sequenced in a study of cytomegalovirus exposure and HLA in healthy donors. It was with 60 Vbeta and 13 Jbeta primers that the PCR ran. Method: immunoSEQ multiplex PCR; TCRdb's copy keeps in-frame clones and lacks some. The sample has approximately 140,000 clones, around 79% seen once. Sequenced input: PBMCs. These receptors were taken from a female donor in good health and CMV-seronegative.

The chain recombines TRBV15 with TRBJ1-2; D is perhaps TRBD1 (5 bases). Per the germline V gene, CDR1 is LNHNV and CDR2 is YYDKDF (reference sequence). V was shortened by 2 bases and J by 4 bases, with 14 bases between the two germline ends. The CDR3 covers 15 residues. This chain's CDR3 is CATSRTDSPSYGYTF. The CDR3 DNA reads TGTGCCACCAGCAGAACCGACAGCCCTTCCTATGGCTACACCTTC.

V is TRBV5-5 and J is TRBJ1-1, with a tentative D call TRBD1 (6 bases). CDR3 length: 14 residues. Germline V lookup: CDR1 SGHKS, CDR2 YYEKEE (reference sequence). V gave up 0 bases and J gave up 6 bases, with 12 bases separating them. CDR3 loop: CASSLVDRQAEAFF. In nucleotides, the CDR3 is TGTGCCAGCAGCTTGGTCGACAGGCAAGCTGAAGCTTTCTTT.

The CDR3 DNA follows: TGTGCCAGCAGTTACCGACAGGGCGTAGGATCCGGGGAGCTGTTTTTT. It encodes CASSYRQGVGSGELFF. The chain uses TRBV2 and TRBJ2-2; 7 bases fit TRBD1. This CDR3 has 16 amino acids. V trimming: 5 bases; J trimming: 6 bases; junction bases outside the gene matches: 12. Germline lookup yields CDR1 SNHLY and CDR2 FYNNEI.

This rearrangement joins TRBV28 to TRBJ2-1, with 14 bases fitting TRBD2. Germline-derived CDR1 and CDR2 are MDHEN and SYDVKM. V lost 5 bases and J lost 9; bases outside the gene matches: 6. This CDR3 comprises 15 residues. Written as DNA, the CDR3 is TGTGCCAGCAGTCCACTCGGGACTAGCGGGAGTGAGCAGTTCTTC. Protein: CASSPLGTSGSEQFF.

CDR3 amino acids: CSVVTSGQGNQPQHF. The CDR3, as DNA: TGCAGCGTTGTTACATCAGGGCAGGGCAATCAGCCCCAGCATTTT. V usage is TRBV29-1 and J usage is TRBJ1-5; D may be TRBD1 (5 bases). Germline values: CDR1 SQVTM, CDR2 ANQGSEA. This CDR3 contains 15 residues. Trimming took off 4 bases at V and 2 bases at J, with 15 bases between the two ends. The variable domain in full, completed from reference TRBV29-1 and TRBJ1-5, reads SAVISQKPSRDICQRGTSLTIQCQVDSQVTMMFWYRQQPGQSLTLIATANQGSEATYESGFVIDKFPISRPNLTFSTLTVSNMSPEDSSIYLCSVVTSGQGNQPQHFGDGTRLSIL.

The rearrangement uses TRBV28 and TRBJ1-3; D is uncertain. The germline V gene has CDR1 MDHEN and CDR2 SYDVKM. This CDR3 comprises 14 residues. V was pared by 7 bases and J by 0 bases, with 10 bases between. The CDR3 nucleotides are TGTGCCAGCAAACTAGCGGGCTCTGGAAACACCATATATTTT. Its translation is CASKLAGSGNTIYF.

This clone was detected ten times or more. The chain is built from TRBV6-6 and TRBJ1-5; a weak D match, TRBD1 (6 bases). The CDR3 consists of 13 residues. V dropped 5 bases and J dropped 7 bases, with 12 bases sitting between them. From germline, CDR1 is MNHNY and CDR2 SVGAGI (reference sequence). DNA of the CDR3: TGTGCCAGCAGTCCTTCGACAGGACAGCCCCAGCATTTT. Protein: CASSPSTGQPQHF.

The rearrangement links TRBV29-1 to TRBJ2-1, with 7 positions matching TRBD2. The CDR3 is 14 amino acids. Germline-derived CDR1 and CDR2 are SQVTM and ANQGSEA. After removal of 5 bases from V and 7 bases from J, the junction contained 11 bases not matched to a gene. CDR3 in amino acids: CSVRSGTTGNEQFF. In DNA form, the CDR3 reads TGCAGCGTTCGCTCCGGGACTACTGGAAATGAGCAGTTCTTC.

The chain uses TRBV27 and TRBJ2-2, with 7 bases identical to TRBD1. The CDR3 consists of 16 residues. V lost 1 base, J lost 5 bases, and 7 bases stayed unmatched. CDR1 and CDR2 from the germline V gene are MNHEY and SMNVEV (reference sequence). The CDR3 coding sequence is TGTGCCAGCAGTTTATTCCGACAGGGTAGGACCGGGGAGCTGTTTTTT. It is translated as CASSLFRQGRTGELFF.

The chain is built from TRBV4-3 and TRBJ1-3; TRBD1 matches at 8 bases. The CDR3 is 15 amino acids. Germline V gives CDR1 LGHNA, CDR2 YSLEER. J lost 4 bases, V lost 0 bases, and 2 bases had no gene match. Written as DNA, the CDR3 is TGCGCCAGCAGCCAAGACAGGGGGCCGGGAAACACCATATATTTT. It specifies CASSQDRGPGNTIYF.

The rearrangement links TRBV19 to TRBJ2-3; 14 bases fit TRBD2. From germline, CDR1 is LNHDA and CDR2 SQIVND (reference sequence). J gave up 3 bases and V 4 bases, and 3 bases lay outside the gene matches. The CDR3 has 16 amino acids. CDR3 in amino acids: CASSRLAGGVTDTQYF. Written as DNA, the CDR3 is TGTGCCAGTAGTAGACTAGCGGGAGGGGTGACAGATACGCAGTATTTT.

The CDR3 sequence: CASTQGRANQPQHF. DNA for the CDR3: TGTGCCAGTACCCAAGGGAGGGCCAATCAGCCCCAGCATTTT. J is TRBJ1-5 and V is TRBV19; D gene uncertain. Germline CDR1 is LNHDA and CDR2 is SQIVND (reference sequence). The V end was cut by 7 bases, the J end by 3 bases, with 13 bases between. The CDR3 totals 14 residues.

The gene calls are TRBV5-1 and TRBJ1-6; D unclear. The germline gives CDR1 SGHRS, CDR2 YFSETQ. V lost 0 bases and J 0 bases, leaving 4 bases between the germline ends. The CDR3 loop spans 15 amino acids. The CDR3 sequence is CASSLDSSYNSPLHF. The CDR3 region has the DNA TGCGCCAGCAGCTTGGACAGCTCCTATAATTCACCCCTCCACTTT.